The sequence of this T cell receptor (beta chain) was determined in a study of CD8 T cells in Susac syndrome. The wider study: When blood was collected, patients with Susac syndrome were therapy-naive, were taking corticosteroids, or were receiving intravenous immunoglobulin alone.

Germline CDR1 is SNHLY and CDR2 is FYNNEI. The CDR3 sequence is 15 residues long. Trimming shortened V by 0 bases and J by 0 bases, and 3 bases separated the two germline ends. It was with random hexamers that roughly 0.5 to 1 ug RNA was reverse transcribed. TCRdb independently ran MiXCR on the immunoSEQ multiplex PCR reads; one entry per CDR3 protein. The table lists roughly 150,000 distinct CDR3 sequences, around 95% of them singletons, with about 0.08% in the top ten. The sequencing sample was made of CD4+ T cells from PBMCs. The gene calls are TRBV2 and TRBJ2-6; D uncertain. This receptor was identified in a human donor with Susac syndrome. The CDR3 loop is CASSEASSGANVLTF. The DNA of the CDR3 is TGTGCCAGCAGTGAAGCCAGCTCTGGGGCCAACGTCCTGACTTTC.